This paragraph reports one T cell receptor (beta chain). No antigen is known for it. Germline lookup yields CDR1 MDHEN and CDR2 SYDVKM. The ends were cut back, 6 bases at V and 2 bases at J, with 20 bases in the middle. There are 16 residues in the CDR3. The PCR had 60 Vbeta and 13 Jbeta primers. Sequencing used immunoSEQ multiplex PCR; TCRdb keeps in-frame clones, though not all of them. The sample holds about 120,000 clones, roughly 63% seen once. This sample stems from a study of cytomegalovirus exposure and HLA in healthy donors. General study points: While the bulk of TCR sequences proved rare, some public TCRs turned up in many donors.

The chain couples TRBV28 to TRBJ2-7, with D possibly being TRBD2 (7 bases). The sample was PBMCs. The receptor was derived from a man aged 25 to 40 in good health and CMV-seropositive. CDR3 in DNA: TGTGCCAGCAGCTCTTATGCGGGGGCGACAACCTACGAGCAGTACTTC. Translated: CASSSYAGATTYEQYF.